The rows below give T cell receptor beta chains drawn from one sample of a study of long-term antiretroviral therapy in people with HIV. Using immunoSEQ multiplex PCR, the repertoire was profiled, and TCRdb retains in-frame clones only, with some absent. The sample shows around 20,000 clones, 76% of them seen only once. This specimen was unsorted PBMCs, taken 0.5 years before starting antiretroviral therapy. These TCRs come from a woman aged 50 to 65 with HIV. Both conserved end residues are part of each CDR3. A D gene is named only where the DNA matches it firmly. Clone sizes are given selectively: once, few, many, or a class where the clone is expanded.

v_gene: TRBV11-2; d_gene: -; abundance: -; j_gene: TRBJ1-5; CDR3nt: TGTGCCAGCAGCTTAGGAGGAGGGCCTAGGGGTAGCAATCAGCCCCAGCATTTT; CDR3aa: CASSLGGGPRGSNQPQHF
v_gene: TRBV6-1; d_gene: -; abundance: -; j_gene: TRBJ2-7; CDR3nt: TGTGCCAGCAGTGAACCTGGACAGTACTACGAGCAGTACTTC; CDR3aa: CASSEPGQYYEQYF
v_gene: TRBV30; d_gene: -; abundance: -; j_gene: TRBJ1-6; CDR3nt: TGTGCCTGGGGACAACTCAACCCAAATTCACCCCTCCACTTT; CDR3aa: CAWGQLNPNSPLHF
v_gene: TRBV4-2; d_gene: -; abundance: -; j_gene: TRBJ2-3; CDR3nt: TGTGCCAGCAGCCCCGCTGGGGATACGCAGTATTTT; CDR3aa: CASSPAGDTQYF
v_gene: TRBV4-1; d_gene: -; abundance: -; j_gene: TRBJ2-5; CDR3nt: TGCGCCAGCAGCCAAGCACCAGGGGTACGAGAGACCCAGTACTTC; CDR3aa: CASSQAPGVRETQYF
v_gene: TRBV6-5; d_gene: -; abundance: -; j_gene: TRBJ1-4; CDR3nt: TGTGCCAGCAGTTATTCAGGGGCGGCCGAAAAACTGTTTTTT; CDR3aa: CASSYSGAAEKLFF
v_gene: TRBV6-5; d_gene: TRBD1; abundance: few; j_gene: TRBJ2-7; CDR3nt: TGTGCCAGCAGTTCGGGGGACAGGGTTGGAGACGAGCAGTACTTC; CDR3aa: CASSSGDRVGDEQYF
v_gene: TRBV6-5; d_gene: -; abundance: -; j_gene: TRBJ2-5; CDR3nt: TGTGCCAGCAGAGAGACCCTGGGGGAGACCCAGTACTTC; CDR3aa: CASRETLGETQYF
v_gene: TRBV11-2; d_gene: TRBD2; abundance: -; j_gene: TRBJ2-1; CDR3nt: TGTGCCAGCAGCTACCTAGCGGGGGGCCCCAATGAGCAGTTCTTC; CDR3aa: CASSYLAGGPNEQFF
v_gene: TRBV7-2; d_gene: -; abundance: -; j_gene: TRBJ2-1; CDR3nt: TGTGCCAGCAGCTCCCAACTAGTGGGCCCTTTGAACAATGAGCAGTTCTTC; CDR3aa: CASSSQLVGPLNNEQFF
v_gene: TRBV6-5; d_gene: -; abundance: -; j_gene: TRBJ1-6; CDR3nt: TGTGCCAGCAGTTACAGGGGGGCGTATTCACCCCTCCACTTT; CDR3aa: CASSYRGAYSPLHF
v_gene: TRBV7-3; d_gene: -; abundance: once; j_gene: TRBJ2-3; CDR3nt: TGTGCCAGCGGGGGCGGACTAGTCATAGATACGCAGTATTTT; CDR3aa: CASGGGLVIDTQYF
v_gene: TRBV18; d_gene: -; abundance: -; j_gene: TRBJ1-1; CDR3nt: TGTGCCAGCTCACCTTCAAGGGAACTGAACACTGAAGCTTTCTTT; CDR3aa: CASSPSRELNTEAFF
v_gene: TRBV7-8; d_gene: -; abundance: -; j_gene: TRBJ2-5; CDR3nt: TGTGCCAGCAGCAGCTTAAGCGAGACCCAGTACTTC; CDR3aa: CASSSLSETQYF
v_gene: TRBV2; d_gene: TRBD2; abundance: once; j_gene: TRBJ2-5; CDR3nt: TGTGCCAGCACCGGTTCGTTTAGCGGGGTCACAGGGGAGACCCAGTACTTC; CDR3aa: CASTGSFSGVTGETQYF
v_gene: TRBV7-9; d_gene: -; abundance: -; j_gene: TRBJ1-2; CDR3nt: TGTGCCAGCACCCAGAGGCCAGGGGTGGACGGCTACACCTTC; CDR3aa: CASTQRPGVDGYTF
v_gene: TRBV29-1; d_gene: -; abundance: -; j_gene: TRBJ2-6; CDR3nt: TGCAGCGTTGAAGATCTTCATAGGGGTACTGGGGCCAACGTCCTGACTTTC; CDR3aa: CSVEDLHRGTGANVLTF
v_gene: TRBV4-1; d_gene: -; abundance: -; j_gene: TRBJ1-4; CDR3nt: TGCGCCAGCAGGCTTACTGGGACGGCTGCAACTAATGAAAAACTGTTTTTT; CDR3aa: CASRLTGTAATNEKLFF
v_gene: TRBV27; d_gene: TRBD1; abundance: -; j_gene: TRBJ1-4; CDR3nt: TGTGCCAGCAGACCACTTGACAGGGGGCAAACTAATGAAAAACTGTTTTTT; CDR3aa: CASRPLDRGQTNEKLFF
v_gene: TRBV5-1; d_gene: -; abundance: few; j_gene: TRBJ2-7; CDR3nt: TGCGCCAGCAGTCGCGGCGGGACAGCCTTCTACGAGCAGTACTTC; CDR3aa: CASSRGGTAFYEQYF
v_gene: TRBV6-5; d_gene: -; abundance: -; j_gene: TRBJ2-1; CDR3nt: TGTGCCAGCAGTTATGGCAATGAGCAGTTCTTC; CDR3aa: CASSYGNEQFF
v_gene: TRBV19; d_gene: -; abundance: -; j_gene: TRBJ1-3; CDR3nt: TGTGCCAGTAGATCGGGCCATATTGGAGGAAACACCATATATTTT; CDR3aa: CASRSGHIGGNTIYF
v_gene: TRBV4-2; d_gene: TRBD2; abundance: -; j_gene: TRBJ2-2; CDR3nt: TGTGCCAGCAGCCAAGGCCCAGCGGGGGGGCTGGACACCGGGGAGCTGTTTTTT; CDR3aa: CASSQGPAGGLDTGELFF
v_gene: TRBV7-3; d_gene: -; abundance: -; j_gene: TRBJ2-5; CDR3nt: TGTGCCAGCAGCTTAACGAGCAGGGCGTGGGAGACCCAGTACTTC; CDR3aa: CASSLTSRAWETQYF
v_gene: TRBV19; d_gene: TRBD2; abundance: -; j_gene: TRBJ2-3; CDR3nt: TGTGCCAGTAGTACACCCCTTGGGACTAGCGGGGGAGGCACAGATACGCAGTATTTT; CDR3aa: CASSTPLGTSGGGTDTQYF
v_gene: TRBV5-1; d_gene: -; abundance: -; j_gene: TRBJ2-3; CDR3nt: TGCGCCAGCAGCTTGTTGGGGCTGGCAGATACGCAGTATTTT; CDR3aa: CASSLLGLADTQYF
v_gene: TRBV5-4; d_gene: TRBD1; abundance: few; j_gene: TRBJ1-2; CDR3nt: TGTGCCAGCAGCTCCGGGACAGGGGAGTCCTTGGATGGCTACACCTTC; CDR3aa: CASSSGTGESLDGYTF
v_gene: TRBV11-2; d_gene: TRBD2; abundance: -; j_gene: TRBJ2-3; CDR3nt: TGTGCCAGCAGCTTAGCGGTAGCGGGGGGCTTCACAGATACGCAGTATTTT; CDR3aa: CASSLAVAGGFTDTQYF
v_gene: TRBV6-5; d_gene: -; abundance: -; j_gene: TRBJ2-4; CDR3nt: TGTGCCAGCAGTTACTCGTCAGGGGCGGCAAACATTCAGTACTTC; CDR3aa: CASSYSSGAANIQYF
v_gene: TRBV30; d_gene: -; abundance: -; j_gene: TRBJ1-5; CDR3nt: TGTGCCTGGAGTCTAAAAGGGGGAATAGTTAATCAGCCCCAGCATTTT; CDR3aa: CAWSLKGGIVNQPQHF
v_gene: TRBV6-5; d_gene: -; abundance: few; j_gene: TRBJ1-4; CDR3nt: TGTGCCAGCAGCCAGGGACGGATGAATGAAAAACTGTTTTTT; CDR3aa: CASSQGRMNEKLFF
v_gene: TRBV19; d_gene: -; abundance: -; j_gene: TRBJ2-2; CDR3nt: TGTGCCAGTAGTATACAGGAAACCGGGGAGCTGTTTTTT; CDR3aa: CASSIQETGELFF
v_gene: TRBV18; d_gene: -; abundance: -; j_gene: TRBJ1-6; CDR3nt: TGTGCCAGCTCACCATTGAGGGAAGGGAATTCACCCCTCCACTTT; CDR3aa: CASSPLREGNSPLHF
v_gene: TRBV1; d_gene: -; abundance: -; j_gene: TRBJ2-1; CDR3nt: TGCACCAGCAGCCAAGATCGGGAGCGGGGCCCCAGGGATGAGCAGTTCTTC; CDR3aa: CTSSQDRERGPRDEQFF
v_gene: TRBV6-5; d_gene: -; abundance: once; j_gene: TRBJ2-2; CDR3nt: TGTGCCAGCAGTTACTGGCTAGATGGTACCGGGGAGCTGTTTTTT; CDR3aa: CASSYWLDGTGELFF
v_gene: TRBV5-6; d_gene: -; abundance: -; j_gene: TRBJ1-5; CDR3nt: TGTGCCAGCAGCTTCGGTTATCAGCCCCAGCATTTT; CDR3aa: CASSFGYQPQHF
v_gene: TRBV14; d_gene: -; abundance: -; j_gene: TRBJ2-3; CDR3nt: TGTGCCAGCAGCCAAGAATTTAGCACAGATACGCAGTATTTT; CDR3aa: CASSQEFSTDTQYF
v_gene: TRBV19; d_gene: -; abundance: -; j_gene: TRBJ2-3; CDR3nt: TGTGCCAGTAGTATAGCTAACAGGGTTGGCACAGATACGCAGTATTTT; CDR3aa: CASSIANRVGTDTQYF
v_gene: TRBV10-2; d_gene: TRBD1; abundance: -; j_gene: TRBJ1-2; CDR3nt: TGCGCCAGCAGAGCCGGGACAGACCCCTGGGGCTACACCTTC; CDR3aa: CASRAGTDPWGYTF
v_gene: TRBV6-5; d_gene: -; abundance: -; j_gene: TRBJ2-4; CDR3nt: TGTGCCAGCAGACCCGGGTGGGCCAAAAACATTCAGTACTTC; CDR3aa: CASRPGWAKNIQYF
v_gene: TRBV25-1; d_gene: -; abundance: -; j_gene: TRBJ1-5; CDR3nt: TGTGCCAGCAGTGCCGGGTTTTATCAGCCCCAGCATTTT; CDR3aa: CASSAGFYQPQHF
v_gene: TRBV28; d_gene: -; abundance: -; j_gene: TRBJ2-7; CDR3nt: TGTGCCAGCAAACGGACGGGGGCCTACGAGCAGTACTTC; CDR3aa: CASKRTGAYEQYF
v_gene: TRBV4-1; d_gene: TRBD2; abundance: medium-sized; j_gene: TRBJ2-3; CDR3nt: TGCGCCAGCAGCCAAGACGGGGGGATCACAGATACGCAGTATTTT; CDR3aa: CASSQDGGITDTQYF
v_gene: TRBV18; d_gene: TRBD1; abundance: once; j_gene: TRBJ2-5; CDR3nt: TGTGCCAGCTCCTCCTTGGGACAGCCTCAAGAGACCCAGTACTTC; CDR3aa: CASSSLGQPQETQYF